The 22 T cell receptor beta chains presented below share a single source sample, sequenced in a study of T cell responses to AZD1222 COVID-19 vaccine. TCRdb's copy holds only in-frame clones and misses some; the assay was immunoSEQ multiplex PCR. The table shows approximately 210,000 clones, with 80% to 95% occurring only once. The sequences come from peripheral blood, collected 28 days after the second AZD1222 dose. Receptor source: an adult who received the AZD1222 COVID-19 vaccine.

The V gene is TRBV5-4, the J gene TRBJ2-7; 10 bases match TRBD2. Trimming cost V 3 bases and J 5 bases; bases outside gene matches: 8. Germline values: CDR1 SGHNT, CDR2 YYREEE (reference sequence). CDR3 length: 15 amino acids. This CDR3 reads CASSSGPSGSDEQYF. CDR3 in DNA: TGTGCCAGCAGCTCGGGTCCTAGCGGGAGTGACGAGCAGTACTTC.

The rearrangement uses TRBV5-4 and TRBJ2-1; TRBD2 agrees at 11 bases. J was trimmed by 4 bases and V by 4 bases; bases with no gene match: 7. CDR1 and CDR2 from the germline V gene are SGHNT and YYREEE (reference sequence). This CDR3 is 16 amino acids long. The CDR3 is CASSSEVAGGYNEQFF. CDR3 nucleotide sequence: TGTGCCAGCAGCAGCGAGGTAGCGGGAGGGTACAATGAGCAGTTCTTC.

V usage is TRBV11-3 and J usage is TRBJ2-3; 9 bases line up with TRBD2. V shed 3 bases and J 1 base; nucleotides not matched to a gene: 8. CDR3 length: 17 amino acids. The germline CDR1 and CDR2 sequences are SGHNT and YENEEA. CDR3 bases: TGTGCCAGCAGCTTTGCCGGGCGGGGGGGAGGCACAGATACGCAGTATTTT. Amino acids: CASSFAGRGGGTDTQYF.

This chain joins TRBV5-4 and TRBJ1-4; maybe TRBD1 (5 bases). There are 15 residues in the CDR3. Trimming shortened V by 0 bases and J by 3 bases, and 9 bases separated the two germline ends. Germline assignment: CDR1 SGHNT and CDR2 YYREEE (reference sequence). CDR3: CASSLGPGSNEKLFF. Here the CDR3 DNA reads TGTGCCAGCAGCTTGGGGCCAGGGTCTAATGAAAAACTGTTTTTT.

In DNA form, the CDR3 reads TGTGCCAGTAGTAATCTGAGAACCACAGATACGCAGTATTTT. Its protein product is CASSNLRTTDTQYF. V is TRBV19 and J is TRBJ2-3; no definite D call. This CDR3 is 14 amino acids long. From germline, CDR1 is LNHDA and CDR2 SQIVND (reference sequence). With 4 bases removed from V and 2 bases from J, the gap between germline ends came to 10 bases.

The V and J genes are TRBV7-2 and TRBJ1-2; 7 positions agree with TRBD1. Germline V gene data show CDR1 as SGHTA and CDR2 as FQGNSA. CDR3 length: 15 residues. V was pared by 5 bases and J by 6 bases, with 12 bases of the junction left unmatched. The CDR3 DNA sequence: TGTGCCAGCAGCATCCGACAGGGCGCCCTAGATGGCTACACCTTC. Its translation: CASSIRQGALDGYTF. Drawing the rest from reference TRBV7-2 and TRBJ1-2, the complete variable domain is GAGVSQSPSNKVTEKGKDVELRCDPISGHTALYWYRQSLGQGLEFLIYFQGNSAPDKSGLPSDRFSAERTGGSVSTLTIQRTQQEDSAVYLCASSIRQGALDGYTFGSGTRLTVV.

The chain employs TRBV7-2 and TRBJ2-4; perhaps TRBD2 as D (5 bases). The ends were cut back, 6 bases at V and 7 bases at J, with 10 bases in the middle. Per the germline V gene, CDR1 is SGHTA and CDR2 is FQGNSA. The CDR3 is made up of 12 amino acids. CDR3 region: CASRPSGNIQYF. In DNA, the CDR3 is TGTGCCAGCAGACCCTCGGGGAACATTCAGTACTTC.

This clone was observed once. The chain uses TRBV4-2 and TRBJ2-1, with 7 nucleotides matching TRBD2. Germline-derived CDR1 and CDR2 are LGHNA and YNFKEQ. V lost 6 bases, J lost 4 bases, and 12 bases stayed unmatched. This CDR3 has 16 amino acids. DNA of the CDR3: TGTGCCAGCAGGGCGGATGTTTCTAGCGGTTACAATGAGCAGTTCTTC. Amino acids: CASRADVSSGYNEQFF.

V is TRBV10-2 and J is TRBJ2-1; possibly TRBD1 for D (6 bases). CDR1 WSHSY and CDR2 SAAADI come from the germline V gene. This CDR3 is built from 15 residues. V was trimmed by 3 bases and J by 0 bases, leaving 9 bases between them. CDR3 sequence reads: CASSEGTPSYNEQFF. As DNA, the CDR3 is TGCGCCAGCAGTGAAGGGACACCCTCCTACAATGAGCAGTTCTTC.

The CDR3, as DNA: TGTGCCAGCGGGCCGGGACTGGCCTCCTACGAGCAGTACTTC. It specifies CASGPGLASYEQYF. This chain joins TRBV27 and TRBJ2-7; weak D call: TRBD2 (6 bases). V was clipped by 8 bases and J by 0 bases, with 14 bases between them. The germline gives CDR1 MNHEY, CDR2 SMNVEV (reference sequence). The CDR3 extends over 14 amino acids.

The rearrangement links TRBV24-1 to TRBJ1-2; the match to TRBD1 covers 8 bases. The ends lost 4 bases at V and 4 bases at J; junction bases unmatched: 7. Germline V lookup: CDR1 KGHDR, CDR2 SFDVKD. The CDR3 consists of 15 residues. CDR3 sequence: CATSEPTGGTYGYTF. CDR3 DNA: TGTGCCACCAGTGAACCTACAGGGGGAACCTATGGCTACACCTTC.

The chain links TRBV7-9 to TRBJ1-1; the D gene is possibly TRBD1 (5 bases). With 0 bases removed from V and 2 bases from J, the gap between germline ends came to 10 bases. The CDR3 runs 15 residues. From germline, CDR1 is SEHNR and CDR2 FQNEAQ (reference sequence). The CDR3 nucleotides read TGTGCCAGCAGCTTAGCTTGGCGGGGCAACACTGAAGCTTTCTTT. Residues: CASSLAWRGNTEAFF. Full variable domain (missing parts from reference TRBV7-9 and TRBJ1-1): DTGVSQNPRHKITKRGQNVTFRCDPISEHNRLYWYRQTLGQGPEFLTYFQNEAQLEKSRLLSDRFSAERPKGSFSTLEIQRTEQGDSAMYLCASSLAWRGNTEAFFGQGTRLTVV.

CDR3 in DNA: TGTGCCAGCAGCCAACTAGCGGGAGGAGTTTTTGGGACTGAGCAGTTCTTC. This codes for CASSQLAGGVFGTEQFF. This chain joins TRBV3-1 (or the pseudogene TRBV3-2) and TRBJ2-1; 11 bases fit TRBD2. This CDR3 spans 17 amino acids. CDR1 LGHDT and CDR2 YNNKEL come from the germline V gene (reference sequence). The junction had 12 bases not matched to a gene; V was cut back by 2 bases and J by 9 bases.

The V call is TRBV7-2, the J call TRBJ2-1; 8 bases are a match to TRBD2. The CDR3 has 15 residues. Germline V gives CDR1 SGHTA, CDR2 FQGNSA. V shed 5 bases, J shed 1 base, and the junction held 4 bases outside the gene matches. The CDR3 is CASSPGTRSYNEQFF. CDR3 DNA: TGTGCCAGCAGCCCCGGGACTAGGTCCTACAATGAGCAGTTCTTC.

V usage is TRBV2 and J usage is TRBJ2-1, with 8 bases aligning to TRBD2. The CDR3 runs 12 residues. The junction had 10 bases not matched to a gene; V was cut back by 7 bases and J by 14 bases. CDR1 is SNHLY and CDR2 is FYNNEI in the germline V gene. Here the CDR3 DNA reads TGTGCCAGCACTCCCCCGCGGGAGGTGGAGTTCTTC. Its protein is CASTPPREVEFF.

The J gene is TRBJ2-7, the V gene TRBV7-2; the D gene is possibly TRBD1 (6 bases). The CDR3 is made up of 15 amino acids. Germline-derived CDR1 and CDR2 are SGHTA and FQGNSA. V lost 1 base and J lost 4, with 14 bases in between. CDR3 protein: CASSLGGGSLYEQYF. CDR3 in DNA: TGTGCCAGCAGCTTAGGAGGGGGTAGCCTTTACGAGCAGTACTTC.

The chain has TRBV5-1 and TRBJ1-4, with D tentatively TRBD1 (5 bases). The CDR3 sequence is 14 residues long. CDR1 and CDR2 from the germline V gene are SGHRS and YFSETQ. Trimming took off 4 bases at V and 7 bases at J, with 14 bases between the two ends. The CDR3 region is CASSEGQKTEKLFF. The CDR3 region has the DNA TGCGCCAGCAGCGAGGGGCAGAAAACTGAAAAACTGTTTTTT.

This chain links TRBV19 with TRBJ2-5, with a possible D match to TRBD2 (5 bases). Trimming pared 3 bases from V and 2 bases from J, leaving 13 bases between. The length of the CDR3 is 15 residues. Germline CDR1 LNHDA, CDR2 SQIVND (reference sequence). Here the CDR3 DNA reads TGTGCCAGTAGTATCGGCTCCCGACTACAAGAGACCCAGTACTTC. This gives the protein CASSIGSRLQETQYF.

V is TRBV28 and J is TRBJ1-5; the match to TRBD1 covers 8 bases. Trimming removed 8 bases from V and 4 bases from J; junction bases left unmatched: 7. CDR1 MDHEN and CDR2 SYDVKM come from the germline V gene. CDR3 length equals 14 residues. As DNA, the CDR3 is TGTGCCAGCTCTACAGGGGGTAAGAATCAGCCCCAGCATTTT. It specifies CASSTGGKNQPQHF.

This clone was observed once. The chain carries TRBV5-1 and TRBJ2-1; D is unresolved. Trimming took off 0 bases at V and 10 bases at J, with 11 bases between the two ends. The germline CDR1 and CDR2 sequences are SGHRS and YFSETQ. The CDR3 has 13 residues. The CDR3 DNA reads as TGCGCCAGCAGCTTGGAGTCCGCTGGGGAGCAGTTCTTC. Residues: CASSLESAGEQFF.

Here the CDR3 reads CASTLQGNTEAFF. CDR3 bases: TGTGCCAGCACCCTACAGGGGAACACTGAAGCTTTCTTT. The chain links TRBV7-9 to TRBJ1-1, with D tentatively TRBD1 (6 bases). The V gene's germline CDR1 is SEHNR and CDR2 FQNEAQ (reference sequence). The CDR3 covers 13 residues. Trimming shortened V by 7 bases and J by 1 base, and 10 bases separated the two germline ends.

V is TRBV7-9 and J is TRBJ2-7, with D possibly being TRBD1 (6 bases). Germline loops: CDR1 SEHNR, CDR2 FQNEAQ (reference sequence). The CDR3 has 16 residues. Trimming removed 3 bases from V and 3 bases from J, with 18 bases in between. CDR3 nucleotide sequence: TGTGCCAGCAGCTTTACCGGACAGTCTAGTTTCTACGAGCAGTACTTC. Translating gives CASSFTGQSSFYEQYF.